The clone carrying this T cell receptor beta chain was observed a few times. The V and J ends lost 4 bases and 6 bases respectively, with 15 bases between them. CDR1 is WSHSY and CDR2 is SAAADI in the germline V gene. The CDR3 has 14 amino acids. This record belongs to a study of CD8+ T cells in alopecia areata. Isolated RNA was reverse transcribed into cDNA used as the sequencing template. Produced via immunoSEQ multiplex PCR; TCRdb's table is partial and in-frame only. Found here are 150,000 to 190,000 clones, about 53% of them singletons; the top ten hold approximately 20%. The TCR was taken from a human donor with alopecia areata. The starting material was CD8+ T cells sorted from blood, obtained at week 0. The rearrangement links TRBV10-2 to TRBJ1-1; D not resolved. This chain's CDR3 is CASSVANGIAEAFF. The CDR3 DNA reads TGCGCCAGCAGTGTAGCAAACGGCATCGCTGAAGCTTTCTTT.